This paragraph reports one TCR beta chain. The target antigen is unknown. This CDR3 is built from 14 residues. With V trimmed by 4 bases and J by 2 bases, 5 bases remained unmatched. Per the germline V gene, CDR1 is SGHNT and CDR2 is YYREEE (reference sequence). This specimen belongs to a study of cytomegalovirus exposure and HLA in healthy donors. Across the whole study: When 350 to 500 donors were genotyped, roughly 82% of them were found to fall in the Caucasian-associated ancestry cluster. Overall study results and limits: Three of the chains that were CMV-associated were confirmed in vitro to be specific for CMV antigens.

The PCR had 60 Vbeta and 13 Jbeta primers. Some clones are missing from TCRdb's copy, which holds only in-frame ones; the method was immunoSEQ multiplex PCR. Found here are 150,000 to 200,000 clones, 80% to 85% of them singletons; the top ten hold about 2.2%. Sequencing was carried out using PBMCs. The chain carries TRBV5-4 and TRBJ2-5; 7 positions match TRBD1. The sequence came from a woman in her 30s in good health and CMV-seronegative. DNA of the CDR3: TGTGCCAGCAGCGCCGGGACAGTACAAGAGACCCAGTACTTC. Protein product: CASSAGTVQETQYF.